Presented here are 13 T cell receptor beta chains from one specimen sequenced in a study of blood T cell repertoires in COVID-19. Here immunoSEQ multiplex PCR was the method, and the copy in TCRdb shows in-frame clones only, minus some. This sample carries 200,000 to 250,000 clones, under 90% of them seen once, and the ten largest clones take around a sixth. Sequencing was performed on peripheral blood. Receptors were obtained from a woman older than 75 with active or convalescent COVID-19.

The CDR3 bases are TGTGCCAGCAGCCTAAGCGGGGCCGCACGTAATACGCAGTATTTT. Translating gives CASSLSGAARNTQYF. This rearrangement joins TRBV7-9 to TRBJ2-3, with 7 bases lining up with TRBD2. V dropped 5 bases and J dropped 7; count of bases not matched to a gene: 12. This CDR3 has 15 residues. Germline CDR1 reads SEHNR; CDR2 reads FQNEAQ (reference sequence).

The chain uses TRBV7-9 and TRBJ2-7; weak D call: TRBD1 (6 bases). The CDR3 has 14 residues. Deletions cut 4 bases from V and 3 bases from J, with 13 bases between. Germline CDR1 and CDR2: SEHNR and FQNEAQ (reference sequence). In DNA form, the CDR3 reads TGTGCCAGCAGCTCCCGACAGGAAAACTACGAGCAGTACTTC. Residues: CASSSRQENYEQYF.

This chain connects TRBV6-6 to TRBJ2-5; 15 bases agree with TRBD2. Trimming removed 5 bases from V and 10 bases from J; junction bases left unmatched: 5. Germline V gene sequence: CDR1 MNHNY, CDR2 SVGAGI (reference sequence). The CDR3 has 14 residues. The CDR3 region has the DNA TGTGCCAGCAGTCCCGGGACTAGCGGGGGGAACCAGTACTTC. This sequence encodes CASSPGTSGGNQYF.

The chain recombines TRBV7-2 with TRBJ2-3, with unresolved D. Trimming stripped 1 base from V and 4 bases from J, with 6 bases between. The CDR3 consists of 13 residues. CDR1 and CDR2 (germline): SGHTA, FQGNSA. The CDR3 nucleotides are TGTGCCAGCAGCTTAGTAAGCGCAGATACGCAGTATTTT. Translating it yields CASSLVSADTQYF.

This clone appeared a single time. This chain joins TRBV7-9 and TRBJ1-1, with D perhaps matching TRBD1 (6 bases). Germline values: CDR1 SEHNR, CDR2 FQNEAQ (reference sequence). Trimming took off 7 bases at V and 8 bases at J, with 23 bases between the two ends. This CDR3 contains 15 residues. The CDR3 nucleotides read TGTGCCAGCACCCCCGGGGGGGGCGCGGGCTGGGAAGCTTTCTTT. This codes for CASTPGGGAGWEAFF.

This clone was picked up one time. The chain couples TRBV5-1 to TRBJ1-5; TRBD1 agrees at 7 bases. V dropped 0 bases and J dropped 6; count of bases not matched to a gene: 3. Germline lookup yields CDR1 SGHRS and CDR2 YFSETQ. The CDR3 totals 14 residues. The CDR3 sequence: CASSLDRGAQPQHF. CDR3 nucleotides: TGCGCCAGCAGCTTGGACAGGGGAGCTCAGCCCCAGCATTTT. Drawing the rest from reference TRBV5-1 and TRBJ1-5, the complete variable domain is KAGVTQTPRYLIKTRGQQVTLSCSPISGHRSVSWYQQTPGQGLQFLFEYFSETQRNKGNFPGRFSGRQFSNSRSEMNVSTLELGDSALYLCASSLDRGAQPQHFGDGTRLSIL.

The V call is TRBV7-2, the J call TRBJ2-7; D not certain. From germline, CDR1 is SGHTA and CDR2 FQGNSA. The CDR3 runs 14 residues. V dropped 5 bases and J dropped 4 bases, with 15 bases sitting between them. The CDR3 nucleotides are TGTGCCAGCAGCCTGGAGACGAGTGGGTACGAGCAGTACTTC. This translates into CASSLETSGYEQYF.

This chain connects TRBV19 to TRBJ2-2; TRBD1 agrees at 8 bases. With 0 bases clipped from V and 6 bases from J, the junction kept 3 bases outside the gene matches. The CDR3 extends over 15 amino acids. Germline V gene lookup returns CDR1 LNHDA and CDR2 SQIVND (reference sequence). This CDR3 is CASSIELTGAGELFF. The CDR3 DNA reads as TGTGCCAGTAGTATAGAATTGACAGGGGCCGGGGAGCTGTTTTTT.

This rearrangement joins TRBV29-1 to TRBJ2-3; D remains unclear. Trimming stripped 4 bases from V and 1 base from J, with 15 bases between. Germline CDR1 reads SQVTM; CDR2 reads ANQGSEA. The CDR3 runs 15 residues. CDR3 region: CSVGPGSKGTDTQYF. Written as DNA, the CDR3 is TGCAGCGTTGGTCCCGGGTCGAAAGGCACAGATACGCAGTATTTT.

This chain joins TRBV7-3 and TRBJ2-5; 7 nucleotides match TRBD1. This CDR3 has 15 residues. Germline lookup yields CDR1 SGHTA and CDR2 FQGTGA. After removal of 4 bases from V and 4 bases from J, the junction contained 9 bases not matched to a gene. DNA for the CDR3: TGTGCCAGCAGCTCCACTGACAGGGCTGGAGAGACCCAGTACTTC. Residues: CASSSTDRAGETQYF.

The DNA of the CDR3 is TGTGCCAGCAGCTTGACGGACGGGAGTGAAAAACTGTTTTTT. It codes for CASSLTDGSEKLFF. This chain joins TRBV7-9 and TRBJ1-4; D unclear. The V end lost 3 bases, the J end lost 7 bases, and 12 bases lay between the germline ends. The CDR3 is 14 residues long. Germline CDR1 reads SEHNR; CDR2 reads FQNEAQ (reference sequence).

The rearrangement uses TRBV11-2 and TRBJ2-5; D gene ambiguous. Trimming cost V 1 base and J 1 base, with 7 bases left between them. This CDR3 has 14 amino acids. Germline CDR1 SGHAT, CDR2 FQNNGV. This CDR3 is CASSLGSSQETQYF. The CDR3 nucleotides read TGTGCCAGCAGCTTAGGTAGCAGCCAAGAGACCCAGTACTTC. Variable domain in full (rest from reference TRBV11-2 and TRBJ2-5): EAGVAQSPRYKIIEKRQSVAFWCNPISGHATLYWYQQILGQGPKLLIQFQNNGVVDDSQLPKDRFSAERLKGVDSTLKIQPAKLEDSAVYLCASSLGSSQETQYFGPGTRLLVL.

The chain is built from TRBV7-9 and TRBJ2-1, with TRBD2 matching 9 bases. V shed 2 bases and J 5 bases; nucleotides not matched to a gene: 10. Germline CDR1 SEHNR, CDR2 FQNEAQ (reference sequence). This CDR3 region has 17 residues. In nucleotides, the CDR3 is TGTGCCAGCAGCTTAAACCGCGGAGGACTAGCGAACAATGAGCAGTTCTTC. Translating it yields CASSLNRGGLANNEQFF.